Listed below are T cell receptor beta chains from one sample, sequenced in a study of early T cells in non-severe SARS-CoV-2 infection. TCRdb redid the calling of the 5' RACE reads with MiXCR, one entry per CDR3 protein. The sample records about 35,000 distinct CDR3 sequences, less than 6% being singletons. The sample in question was whole blood, obtained at baseline. These receptors were collected from an adult who was a healthcare worker with PCR-confirmed SARS-CoV-2 infection or an uninfected control (not recorded which). Each CDR3 is given with its conserved first and last residue. D genes are given only for firm matches. Size is stated for part of the rows, as once, few or many counts, or as a class when the clone is expanded.

d_gene	j_gene	v_gene	len	abundance	CDR3nt	CDR3aa
NA	TRBJ2-1	TRBV9	15	few	TGTGCCAGCAGCGTAGCATCTAGCCCCTACAATGAGCAGTTCTTC	CASSVASSPYNEQFF
TRBD2	TRBJ2-3	TRBV11-2	15	many	TGTGCCAGCAGCTTAGGTCAAGGACTAGACCGTACGCAGTATTTT	CASSLGQGLDRTQYF
NA	TRBJ2-1	TRBV27	12	many	TGTGCCAGCAGTAGAAACAACCGGGCCGCGTTCTTC	CASSRNNRAAFF
NA	TRBJ1-6	TRBV7-9	17	NA	TGTGCCAGCAGTCGAGGGGGGCCTAGCTCCTATAATTCACCCCTCCACTTT	CASSRGGPSSYNSPLHF
NA	TRBJ2-1	TRBV7-9	15	many	TGTGCCAGCAGCCTGGGCAGGAGGGGCGGAGATGAGCAGTTCTTC	CASSLGRRGGDEQFF
TRBD2	TRBJ2-1	TRBV7-2	17	many	TGTGCCAGCAGCCCGAGCCGACTAGCGTTCTCCTACAATGAGCAGTTCTTC	CASSPSRLAFSYNEQFF
TRBD1	TRBJ1-1	TRBV29-1	12	NA	TGCAGCGCCCACAGGGGGGGCACTGAAGCTTTCTTT	CSAHRGGTEAFF
NA	TRBJ1-5	TRBV6-2/TRBV6-3	14	many	TGTGCCAGCAGCTCGGACAGACGCAATCAGCCCCAGCATTTT	CASSSDRRNQPQHF
TRBD1	TRBJ1-1	TRBV20-1	16	many	TGCAGTGCTAGCCCGACAGGGGCCCCACCGGGCACTGAAGCTTTCTTT	CSASPTGAPPGTEAFF
NA	TRBJ1-6	TRBV4-2	18	many	TGTGCCAGCAGCCAAGCGGGACACTTCAGCTCCTATAATTCACCCCTCCACTTT	CASSQAGHFSSYNSPLHF
TRBD2	TRBJ2-3	TRBV11-2	15	many	TGTGCCAGCAGCCCCGGGACTAGCGCTAGAGATACGCAGTATTTT	CASSPGTSARDTQYF
NA	TRBJ1-1	TRBV29-1	12	NA	TGCAGCGCGTTGGCCTCAAACACTGAAGCTTTCTTT	CSALASNTEAFF
TRBD1	TRBJ2-7	TRBV20-1	12	many	TGCAGTGCTAGGAGACAGGGGTACGAGCAGTACTTC	CSARRQGYEQYF
NA	TRBJ1-2	TRBV7-9	13	many	TGTGCCAGCAGCTTAGATGGTGGATCGGGCTACACCTTC	CASSLDGGSGYTF
TRBD1	TRBJ2-2	TRBV15	21	few	TGTGCCACCAGCGCCATAATGTGGAGGGGCTGGGGACAGGGGCGGCCCGGGGAGCTGTTTTTT	CATSAIMWRGWGQGRPGELFF
TRBD2	TRBJ2-1	TRBV30	15	many	TGTGCCTGGAGCCCCGGGACTAGCGGCTACAATGAGCAGTTCTTC	CAWSPGTSGYNEQFF
NA	TRBJ2-7	TRBV5-1	11	NA	TGCGCCAGCACAGGGGTCTACGAGCAGTACTTC	CASTGVYEQYF
NA	TRBJ1-3	TRBV3-1	14	many	TGTGCCAGCAGCTCGCGGACATTCGGAAACACCATATATTTT	CASSSRTFGNTIYF
TRBD2	TRBJ2-1	TRBV7-3	15	many	TGTGCCAGCAGCTTAATAGCGGGGGATTACAATGAGCAGTTCTTC	CASSLIAGDYNEQFF
NA	TRBJ2-5	TRBV9	14	many	TGTGCCAGCAGCGCCCACATGGAGGGGGAGACCCAGTACTTC	CASSAHMEGETQYF
TRBD1	TRBJ1-5	TRBV29-1	12	NA	TGCAGCGCGGGACAGGGCAATCAGCCCCAGCATTTT	CSAGQGNQPQHF
TRBD2	TRBJ2-5	TRBV6-1	15	NA	TGTGCCAGCAGTGCTCTAGCGGGAGCCCAAGAGACCCAGTACTTC	CASSALAGAQETQYF
NA	TRBJ1-2	TRBV20-1	13	many	TGCAGTGCTAGACCCACGAGGTCGTATGGCTACACCTTC	CSARPTRSYGYTF
NA	TRBJ1-3	TRBV12-3/TRBV12-4	14	many	TGTGCCAGCGCAGCAGGGGCCGCTGGAAACACCATATATTTT	CASAAGAAGNTIYF
TRBD2	TRBJ2-5	TRBV29-1	16	few	TGCAGCGTGGGGGTCCCACTAGCGGGCATACAAGAGACCCAGTACTTC	CSVGVPLAGIQETQYF
NA	TRBJ2-6	TRBV7-3	16	NA	TGTGCCAGCAGCCGGATGCCACTCTCTGGGGCCAACGTCCTGACTTTC	CASSRMPLSGANVLTF
TRBD2	TRBJ2-7	TRBV20-1	14	many	TGCAGTGCTAGAGACGCGACTAGCGTCTACGAGCAGTACTTC	CSARDATSVYEQYF
NA	TRBJ2-3	TRBV4-3	15	many	TGCGCCAGCAGCCGATACAGCGGAGGCACAGATACGCAGTATTTT	CASSRYSGGTDTQYF
NA	TRBJ1-2	TRBV3-1	14	few	TGTGCCAGCAGTCAAACCACCGGGACTTCTGGCTACACCTTC	CASSQTTGTSGYTF
TRBD2	TRBJ2-1	TRBV3-1	15	NA	TGTGCCAGCAGCCAAGATTCGGGCGGGAGAGGCGAGCAGTTCTTC	CASSQDSGGRGEQFF
TRBD1	TRBJ2-5	TRBV7-9	15	many	TGTGCCAGCAGCTTCTCGAGGACAGGGGGAGAGACCCAGTACTTC	CASSFSRTGGETQYF
TRBD2	TRBJ2-4	TRBV3-1	14	few	TGTGCCAGCAGACCTAGCGGCGCCAAAAACATTCAGTACTTC	CASRPSGAKNIQYF
NA	TRBJ2-5	TRBV12-3/TRBV12-4	12	many	TGTGCCAGCAGTTTCGCAGTGGAGACCCAGTACTTC	CASSFAVETQYF
NA	TRBJ2-3	TRBV7-3	15	many	TGTGCCAGCAGCCCGCTGGCCGGCCGCACAGATACGCAGTATTTT	CASSPLAGRTDTQYF
NA	TRBJ1-1	TRBV14	14	many	TGTGCCAGCAGCCAAGTTAAGGGACTTGTGGGGAATTTCTTT	CASSQVKGLVGNFF
NA	TRBJ2-5	TRBV3-1	17	many	TGTGCCAGCAGCCGACGAAAACCCTCCGGGAGCCCAGAGACCCAGTACTTC	CASSRRKPSGSPETQYF
TRBD1	TRBJ1-5	TRBV5-1	15	many	TGCGCCAGCAGCTTGGCGGGACAGGTCAATCAGCCCCAGCATTTT	CASSLAGQVNQPQHF
NA	TRBJ2-1	TRBV2	13	many	TGTGCCAGCAGAAGTGGCAGGGTCAATGAGCAGTTCTTC	CASRSGRVNEQFF
TRBD1	TRBJ2-1	TRBV5-1	17	many	TGCGCCAGCAGCTTGGGGGTAGGGACAGGGCGCGGCAATGAGCAGTTCTTC	CASSLGVGTGRGNEQFF
NA	TRBJ2-3	TRBV12-3/TRBV12-4	15	few	TGTGCCAGCACCCCCGAGGGGTCTAGCACAGATACGCAGTATTTT	CASTPEGSSTDTQYF
TRBD1	TRBJ2-3	TRBV27	15	many	TGTGCCAGCAGTCAGGGGACAGCTAGCACAGATACGCAGTATTTT	CASSQGTASTDTQYF
NA	TRBJ1-2	TRBV4-3	15	many	TGCGCCAGCAGCCAAGATGACAGAGTAAACTATGGCTACACCTTC	CASSQDDRVNYGYTF
TRBD1	TRBJ2-1	TRBV6-5	16	many	TGTGCCAGCAGCGAGCCGACAGGGGTCTCCTACAATGAGCAGTTCTTC	CASSEPTGVSYNEQFF
TRBD2	TRBJ2-7	TRBV3-1	16	NA	TGTGCCAGCAGCCAATTCCTAGCGGGGGCCAACTACGAGCAGTACTTC	CASSQFLAGANYEQYF
NA	TRBJ2-1	TRBV29-1	11	few	TGCAGCGTTGGCCGGAGAGATGAGCAGTTCTTC	CSVGRRDEQFF
NA	TRBJ1-2	TRBV4-3	14	many	TGCGCCAGCAGCCAAGACTACGGGAACTATGGCTACACCTTC	CASSQDYGNYGYTF